This T cell receptor beta chain came from a study of cytomegalovirus exposure and HLA in healthy donors. Looked up from germline, CDR1 is SGHRS and CDR2 is YFSETQ. Trimming left V 2 bases short and J 6 bases short, with 5 bases between. This CDR3 contains 11 residues. 60 Vbeta and 13 Jbeta primers were used in PCR. Produced via immunoSEQ multiplex PCR; TCRdb's table is partial and in-frame only. The table lists around 63,000 clones, 60% to 80% of them singletons. The study's findings and limits: Relative to equally common others, HLA-associated TCR beta chains showed greater clonal expansion in a later analysis. An observed cluster of highly shared sequence variants was recorded as a likely sequencing artifact.

Comment on this clone: Its antigen is unknown.

The genes are TRBV5-1 and TRBJ1-2; D is unresolved. Material: PBMCs. The clonotype was recovered from a man aged 60 to 69 in good health and CMV-seropositive. In nucleotides, the CDR3 is TGCGCCAGCAGCTTCGGGGATGGCTACACCTTC. Amino acid sequence: CASSFGDGYTF.